One and the same sample provided the 18 T cell receptor beta chains below, sequenced in a study of PD-1 blockade in classical Hodgkin lymphoma. Time point in this sample: cycle 4 day 1 (C4D1), after more than five weeks of nivolumab. Autologous stem cell transplantation was followed by relapse in every patient, and brentuximab vedotin exposure varied. TCRdb's table, derived via immunoSEQ multiplex PCR, lists solely in-frame clones and lacks some. The profile shows tens of thousands of clones, about 89% of them singletons. The material sequenced was peripheral blood mononuclear cells (PBMCs), taken before the fourth cycle of nivolumab. These receptors were collected from a human donor with classical Hodgkin lymphoma.

The gene calls are TRBV30 and TRBJ1-2; the D gene is possibly TRBD1 (5 bases). Trimming left V 2 bases short and J 5 bases short, with 21 bases between. This CDR3 comprises 16 residues. Germline-derived CDR1 and CDR2 are GTSNPN and SVGIG (reference sequence). The CDR3 bases are TGTGCCTGGAGTCCCAGGGAGTGGGCAGGATGGTATGGCTACACCTTC. Protein sequence: CAWSPREWAGWYGYTF.

V usage is TRBV6-1 and J usage is TRBJ1-1; TRBD1 matches at 8 bases. This CDR3 spans 12 amino acids. With V trimmed by 5 bases and J by 7 bases, 3 bases remained unmatched. From germline, CDR1 is MNHNS and CDR2 SASEGT. This CDR3 is CASSRTGGEAFF. DNA of the CDR3: TGTGCCAGCAGTAGAACAGGGGGTGAAGCTTTCTTT.

The genes are TRBV7-9 and TRBJ2-1; D may correspond to TRBD1 or TRBD2 (5 bases each). V shed 6 bases and J shed 4 bases, with 10 bases lying between them. The germline V gene has CDR1 SEHNR and CDR2 FQNEAQ (reference sequence). The CDR3 is 13 amino acids. CDR3 bases: TGTGCCAGCAGGTTGGGGGATTACAATGAGCAGTTCTTC. Translation gives CASRLGDYNEQFF.

The rearrangement links TRBV19 to TRBJ2-3, with 13 nucleotides matching TRBD2. This CDR3 contains 17 residues. The V gene's germline CDR1 is LNHDA and CDR2 SQIVND (reference sequence). V shed 3 bases, J shed 4 bases, and the junction held 7 bases outside the gene matches. The CDR3 loop is CASSIPRGLAGSDTQYF. CDR3 in DNA: TGTGCCAGTAGTATCCCCCGGGGACTAGCGGGGTCAGATACGCAGTATTTT. Variable domain in full (rest from reference TRBV19 and TRBJ2-3): DGGITQSPKYLFRKEGQNVTLSCEQNLNHDAMYWYRQDPGQGLRLIYYSQIVNDFQKGDIAEGYSVSREKKESFPLTVTSAQKNPTAFYLCASSIPRGLAGSDTQYFGPGTRLTVL.

In its sample, this clone was seen once. This chain links TRBV4-1 with TRBJ2-7; TRBD1 aligns across 7 bases. The CDR3 totals 15 residues. The germline CDR1 and CDR2 sequences are MGHRA and YSYEKL. J gave up 0 bases and V 10 bases, and 12 bases lay outside the gene matches. The CDR3 sequence: CATSPTGVASYEQYF. The CDR3 bases are TGCGCCACTTCCCCAACAGGGGTCGCCTCCTACGAGCAGTACTTC.

The genes are TRBV27 and TRBJ1-1; D is unclear. CDR1 and CDR2 (germline): MNHEY, SMNVEV (reference sequence). This CDR3 region has 14 residues. V was clipped by 6 bases and J by 7 bases, with 18 bases between them. CDR3 in amino acids: CASSFGVVGGEAFF. The CDR3 bases are TGTGCCAGCAGCTTCGGGGTGGTGGGTGGTGAAGCTTTCTTT.

This chain connects TRBV5-6 to TRBJ2-4; 10 bases match TRBD2. With V trimmed by 4 bases and J by 1 base, 14 bases remained unmatched. Germline V gives CDR1 SGHDT, CDR2 YYEEEE. There are 19 residues in the CDR3. CDR3 in amino acids: CASSLLSLAGDLAKNIQYF. CDR3 nucleotides: TGTGCCAGCAGCCTCTTGTCTCTAGCGGGGGATTTGGCCAAAAACATTCAGTACTTC.

This rearrangement joins TRBV6-1 to TRBJ2-1; 7 bases match TRBD1. The V segment lost 6 bases and the J segment 6 bases; nucleotides outside the gene matches: 11. The CDR3 runs to 15 residues. CDR1 is MNHNS, CDR2 SASEGT, per germline. The CDR3 sequence: CASRGDWDRFNEQFF. The DNA for the CDR3 is TGTGCCAGCAGGGGTGATTGGGACAGATTCAATGAGCAGTTCTTC.

This rearrangement joins TRBV6-6 to TRBJ1-6, with D tentatively TRBD1 (6 bases). Germline CDR1 MNHNY, CDR2 SVGAGI (reference sequence). This CDR3 is built from 15 residues. Deletions cut 5 bases from V and 7 bases from J, with 15 bases between. CDR3 sequence reads: CASSPFRGRNSPLHF. CDR3 DNA: TGTGCCAGCAGTCCATTCAGGGGTCGAAATTCACCCCTCCACTTT.

The J gene is TRBJ1-2, the V gene TRBV6-5, with a weak D call TRBD1 (5 bases). V shed 6 bases and J shed 0 bases, with 8 bases lying between them. Germline CDR1 MNHEY, CDR2 SVGAGI. This CDR3 has 13 amino acids. The chain's CDR3 is CASSRQTNYGYTF. For the CDR3, the DNA is TGTGCCAGCAGCCGACAGACTAACTATGGCTACACCTTC.

This sequence joins TRBV2 and TRBJ2-2, with 10 bases matching TRBD1. V shed 6 bases, J shed 7 bases, and the junction held 8 bases outside the gene matches. Germline V gene sequence: CDR1 SNHLY, CDR2 FYNNEI. The CDR3 totals 15 residues. The CDR3 reads CASRDRGFLNGELFF. The CDR3 DNA reads TGTGCCAGCAGGGACAGGGGGTTTCTGAACGGGGAGCTGTTTTTT.

CDR3 DNA sequence: TGTGCCAGCAGCTTAACCGGGGAGCTGTTTTTT. It specifies CASSLTGELFF. The chain has TRBV11-2 and TRBJ2-2; no definite D call. The CDR3 is 11 amino acids. Germline assignment: CDR1 SGHAT and CDR2 FQNNGV. Trimming shortened V by 2 bases and J by 5 bases, and 0 bases separated the two germline ends.

The rearrangement links TRBV5-6 to TRBJ2-5; D is perhaps TRBD2 (6 bases). Between the trimmed V and J ends, which lost 2 bases and 2 bases, there was a span of 19 bases. The CDR3 is 17 amino acids. Germline values: CDR1 SGHDT, CDR2 YYEEEE. The CDR3 sequence is CASSFLSAGTIQETQYF. The DNA of the CDR3 is TGTGCCAGCAGCTTTCTATCGGCGGGGACCATTCAAGAGACCCAGTACTTC.

The chain has TRBV5-4 and TRBJ2-2; no definite D call. This CDR3 contains 18 residues. Germline lookup yields CDR1 SGHNT and CDR2 YYREEE (reference sequence). V lost 4 bases, J lost 6 bases, and 25 bases lay in between. The CDR3 here is CASSPNPVSRVNAGELFF. CDR3 DNA sequence: TGTGCCAGCAGCCCGAACCCCGTTAGCCGGGTAAACGCCGGGGAGCTGTTTTTT.

This clone was recorded once. The rearrangement joins TRBV28 to TRBJ2-1; maybe TRBD1 (6 bases). With 6 bases removed from V and 7 bases from J, the gap between germline ends came to 16 bases. Germline lookup yields CDR1 MDHEN and CDR2 SYDVKM. The CDR3 loop spans 14 amino acids. In DNA form, the CDR3 reads TGTGCCAGCAGCCTCCAGCTGGGGGCGAATGAGCAGTTCTTC. Residues: CASSLQLGANEQFF.

CDR3 nucleotide sequence: TGTGCCAGCAGTTTACAGGGGGGCCAAGCTTTCTTT. This sequence encodes CASSLQGGQAFF. V is TRBV27 and J is TRBJ1-1, with 7 nucleotides matching TRBD1. Losses at the gene ends were 2 bases for V and 9 bases for J; bases not matched to a gene: 3. This CDR3 is 12 amino acids long. Germline-derived CDR1 and CDR2 are MNHEY and SMNVEV (reference sequence).

The rearrangement links TRBV11-2 to TRBJ2-7, with TRBD1 matching 7 bases. The CDR3 is 13 amino acids. V trimming: 6 bases; J trimming: 3 bases; junction bases outside the gene matches: 5. Germline CDR1 reads SGHAT; CDR2 reads FQNNGV. The CDR3 bases are TGTGCCAGCAGGCCGACAGGGTTCTACGAGCAGTACTTC. It is translated as CASRPTGFYEQYF.

The V gene is TRBV2, the J gene TRBJ1-2; no definite D call. This CDR3 spans 14 amino acids. Trimming took off 6 bases at V and 2 bases at J, with 13 bases between the two ends. Germline values: CDR1 SNHLY, CDR2 FYNNEI. In nucleotides, the CDR3 is TGTGCCAGCAGCCTAGGGAATTTAAACTATGGCTACACCTTC. It encodes CASSLGNLNYGYTF.